The sequence of this TCR beta chain was determined in a study of beta chain features in type 1 diabetes. Study details: Sorted cells, 107,917,701 in number, were examined across all samples.

The entirety of the isolated RNA underwent reverse transcription, so expressed TCRB transcripts were sequenced. Sequencing was performed with immunoSEQ multiplex PCR; in TCRdb, only in-frame clones are kept and a portion is missing. Of over 100,000 clones listed, almost 40% are singletons. The CDR3 covers 15 residues. CDR1 is MGHRA, CDR2 YSYEKL, per germline. V lost 3 bases to trimming and J lost 8 bases; unmatched junction nucleotides: 3. All sorted populations exceeded 95% purity. The sequence derives from a woman between 18 and 29 years old in good health. What was sequenced was stem cell memory CD4+ T cells from blood. The gene calls are TRBV4-1 and TRBJ2-2, with TRBD2 matching over 13 bases. CDR3 sequence reads: CASSQGLAGKGELFF. The CDR3 DNA is TGCGCCAGCAGCCAGGGACTAGCGGGAAAGGGGGAGCTGTTTTTT.